This record looks at one T cell receptor (beta chain) sequence and its context. The entry originates in a study of blood T cell repertoires in COVID-19. The germline V gene encodes CDR1 SGHNT and CDR2 YENEEA. The ends were cut back, 5 bases at V and 0 bases at J, with 11 bases in the middle. The CDR3 has 14 residues. Clones were read by immunoSEQ multiplex PCR, and TCRdb kept only the in-frame ones, dropping some. The sample shows 35,000 to 50,000 clones, roughly 92% of them seen only once. This receptor was taken from a man aged 45-60 years with active COVID-19. The gene calls are TRBV11-3 and TRBJ2-7; no firm D call. The sequencing input was peripheral blood. CDR3 sequence reads: CASSLTPSSYEQYF. CDR3 coding DNA: TGTGCCAGCAGCCTAACTCCAAGCTCCTACGAGCAGTACTTC.